The clone carrying this T cell receptor (beta chain) showed up many times. V gave up 2 bases and J gave up 4 bases, with 12 bases separating them. CDR1 and CDR2 (germline): MGHRA, YSYEKL. The CDR3 length is 15 residues. The authors sequenced patients whose flow cytometry had shown CD8+CD57+ cell expansion. Severe acquired aplastic anemia affected all patients. These data originate in a study of CD8+CD57+ T cells in acquired aplastic anemia. About the research overall: Sorted CD4+ and CD8+ cells gave an average of about 3 ug of DNA.

Template material for TCR beta VDJ and CDR3 profiling consisted of genomic DNA. TCRdb recomputed calls from the reads with MiXCR, one row per CDR3 protein. The sample yields about 180,000 distinct CDR3 sequences, approximately 48% seen once. The chain carries TRBV4-1 and TRBJ1-5; no reliable D call. The TCR comes from a human donor with aplastic anemia. Sequenced: sorted CD4+, CD8+, or CD8+CD57+ T cells (not recorded which) from PBMCs. The CDR3 coding sequence is TGCGCCAGCAGCCAACAGGTCCAGGCAAATCAGCCCCAGCATTTT. Residues: CASSQQVQANQPQHF.